These 21 T cell receptor beta chains originate from one sample sequenced in a study of cytomegalovirus exposure and HLA in healthy donors (dated 2017 in TCRdb). Library prep was done by the immunoSEQ multiplex PCR assay. For the multiplex PCR, a mixture combining 60 forward primers for TCR Vbeta segments and 13 reverse primers for TCR Jbeta segments was used. TCRdb took this table from immuneACCESS and kept in-frame rearrangements with V and J called. Such tables lack part of the clones; where checked against another copy, unresolved V genes explain under half of the gap, and the rest is unexplained. The sample table shows about 160,000 clones, and approximately 72% are seen once. The ten largest clones capture approximately 2.4% of the sample. The sequenced material came from PBMCs. The receptors were sampled from a female donor in good health and CMV-seronegative.

This clone is medium-sized. The genes are TRBV6-4 and TRBJ2-3, with 9 nucleotides matching TRBD2. This CDR3 has 15 residues. Germline CDR1 is MRHNA and CDR2 is SNTAGT. V was clipped by 5 bases and J by 4 bases; unmatched bases: 7. The CDR3, as DNA: TGTGCCAGCAGTTCCTCCGGGACTAGCCCAGATACGCAGTATTTT. Its translation is CASSSSGTSPDTQYF.

The gene calls are TRBV5-1 and TRBJ1-2; D unclear. The V gene lost 4 bases and the J gene lost 6 bases, with 13 bases spanning the gap. This CDR3 is 13 amino acids long. CDR1 and CDR2 (germline): SGHRS, YFSETQ. The CDR3 reads CASSTIVRNGYTF. Here the CDR3 DNA reads TGCGCCAGCAGCACTATAGTTCGTAATGGCTACACCTTC.

This clone was picked up a small number of times. The chain links TRBV18 to TRBJ1-5; TRBD1 matches at 8 bases. The V segment lost 6 bases and the J segment 4 bases; nucleotides outside the gene matches: 8. Germline V gene sequence: CDR1 KGHSH, CDR2 LQKENI. The CDR3 has 15 residues. The CDR3: CASSLDRGENQPQHF. CDR3 bases: TGTGCCAGCTCCCTCGACAGGGGTGAAAATCAGCCCCAGCATTTT.

V gene TRBV11-2 combines with J gene TRBJ2-5; D call uncertain. Germline CDR1 reads SGHAT; CDR2 reads FQNNGV. The CDR3 consists of 13 residues. V was clipped by 1 base and J by 4 bases, with 7 bases between them. Here the CDR3 reads CASSLVRLETQYF. DNA of the CDR3: TGTGCCAGCAGCTTAGTTAGATTAGAGACCCAGTACTTC.

V is TRBV9 and J is TRBJ2-3; 10 bases are shared with TRBD1. V lost 4 bases to trimming and J lost 4 bases; unmatched junction nucleotides: 6. Germline assignment: CDR1 SGDLS and CDR2 YYNGEE. CDR3 size: 15 residues. The CDR3 loop reads CASSTGQGRADTQYF. The CDR3 DNA follows: TGTGCCAGCAGCACGGGACAGGGGAGGGCAGATACGCAGTATTTT.

The chain uses TRBV11-1 and TRBJ1-1, with 7 bases matching TRBD1. Germline assignment: CDR1 SGHAT and CDR2 FQDESV (reference sequence). The junction had 6 bases not matched to a gene; V was cut back by 5 bases and J by 3 bases. This CDR3 region has 14 residues. CDR3 in amino acids: CASSPTQGHTEAFF. The CDR3 nucleotides read TGTGCCAGCAGCCCTACACAGGGGCACACTGAAGCTTTCTTT.

The gene calls are TRBV5-1 and TRBJ2-3; no reliable D call. Trimming removed 0 bases at V and 2 bases at J, with 10 bases between. Germline values: CDR1 SGHRS, CDR2 YFSETQ. This CDR3 contains 15 residues. The CDR3 protein is CASSLVPSFTDTQYF. The CDR3 DNA reads TGCGCCAGCAGCTTGGTTCCCTCGTTCACAGATACGCAGTATTTT.

The chain combines TRBV19 with TRBJ1-5; 7 bases are shared with TRBD1. Per germline, CDR1 LNHDA and CDR2 SQIVND (reference sequence). The CDR3 loop spans 16 amino acids. V was pared by 1 base and J by 2 bases, with 5 bases of the junction left unmatched. CDR3 sequence reads: CASSIGQGVRNQPQHF. DNA for the CDR3: TGTGCCAGTAGTATAGGGCAGGGGGTTCGCAATCAGCCCCAGCATTTT.

CDR3 protein: CASSQAAPGVYGYTF. Written as DNA, the CDR3 is TGCGCCAGCAGCCAAGCCGCGCCCGGGGTATATGGCTACACCTTC. The chain employs TRBV4-3 and TRBJ1-2; no clear D gene. In germline, CDR1 is LGHNA, CDR2 YSLEER. V lost 1 base, J lost 5 bases, and 14 bases lay in between. This CDR3 has 15 amino acids.

The CDR3 loop is CASSTTSGGYNEQFF. DNA of the CDR3: TGTGCCAGCAGCACGACTAGCGGAGGCTACAATGAGCAGTTCTTC. V gene TRBV7-2 combines with J gene TRBJ2-1; the match to TRBD2 covers 9 bases. In germline, CDR1 is SGHTA, CDR2 FQGNSA. Unmatched junction bases numbered 5, after V lost 5 bases and J lost 3 bases. The CDR3 extends over 15 amino acids. Full variable domain (remainder filled in from reference TRBV7-2 and TRBJ2-1): GAGVSQSPSNKVTEKGKDVELRCDPISGHTALYWYRQSLGQGLEFLIYFQGNSAPDKSGLPSDRFSAERTGGSVSTLTIQRTQQEDSAVYLCASSTTSGGYNEQFFGPGTRLTVL.

The chain links TRBV4-2 to TRBJ2-2, with a possible D match to TRBD1 (6 bases). Germline values: CDR1 LGHNA, CDR2 YNFKEQ. The length of the CDR3 is 16 residues. The germline V and J ends were trimmed by 4 bases and 4 bases, with 16 bases remaining between them. This CDR3 is CASSLTGRRGTGELFF. The CDR3 nucleotides are TGTGCCAGCAGCCTAACAGGGAGAAGGGGCACCGGGGAGCTGTTTTTT.

The rearrangement uses TRBV6-1 and TRBJ2-3; 11 bases map to TRBD2. V lost 6 bases and J lost 1; bases outside the gene matches: 0. This CDR3 region has 14 residues. Germline V gives CDR1 MNHNS, CDR2 SASEGT. The CDR3 region is CASRGLAGTDTQYF. Written as DNA, the CDR3 is TGTGCCAGCAGGGGACTAGCGGGCACAGATACGCAGTATTTT.

The chain uses TRBV2 and TRBJ2-2; a possible D gene is TRBD2 (5 bases). Trimming took 6 bases from V and 6 from J, leaving 5 bases between them. Per germline, CDR1 SNHLY and CDR2 FYNNEI. This CDR3 comprises 11 residues. This CDR3 reads CASSGAGELFF. DNA for the CDR3: TGTGCCAGCAGCGGGGCCGGGGAGCTGTTTTTT.

V and J are TRBV18 and TRBJ2-2, with D possibly TRBD1 on 5 matching bases. Trimming shortened V by 3 bases and J by 2 bases, and 13 bases separated the two germline ends. The length of the CDR3 is 16 residues. Germline V gene sequence: CDR1 KGHSH, CDR2 LQKENI. The DNA of the CDR3 is TGTGCCAGCTCACCGCTTCTCGACAGAAACACCGGGGAGCTGTTTTTT. It encodes CASSPLLDRNTGELFF. Full variable domain (outside the CDR3, taken from reference TRBV18 and TRBJ2-2): NAGVMQNPRHLVRRRGQEARLRCSPMKGHSHVYWYRQLPEEGLKFMVYLQKENIIDESGMPKERFSAEFPKEGPSILRIQQVVRGDSAAYFCASSPLLDRNTGELFFGEGSRLTVL.

The genes are TRBV7-2 and TRBJ2-7, with 8 bases identical to TRBD2. Germline CDR1 reads SGHTA; CDR2 reads FQGNSA. This CDR3 has 14 residues. V lost 3 bases and J lost 6; bases outside the gene matches: 7. CDR3 coding DNA: TGTGCCAGCAGCTTTGCGGGGGGCTCTGGCGAGCAGTACTTC. It specifies CASSFAGGSGEQYF.

V usage is TRBV30 and J usage is TRBJ1-3; D gene ambiguous. This CDR3 is 12 amino acids long. The V gene's germline CDR1 is GTSNPN and CDR2 SVGIG (reference sequence). The V and J ends lost 1 base and 3 bases respectively, with 4 bases between them. The CDR3 region is CAWSGGGNTIYF. The CDR3 region has the DNA TGTGCCTGGAGTGGAGGTGGAAACACCATATATTTT.

This chain connects TRBV18 to TRBJ1-1; 8 bases match TRBD1. Trimming at V came to 6 bases and at J to 1 base, leaving 7 bases not matched to a gene. Germline CDR1 and CDR2: KGHSH and LQKENI. The CDR3 spans 15 residues. CDR3 amino acids: CASSREQGGNTEAFF. CDR3 in DNA: TGTGCCAGCTCCCGGGAACAGGGGGGGAACACTGAAGCTTTCTTT.

This clone was recorded a few times. The rearrangement links TRBV6-6 to TRBJ2-3, with 9 bases that match TRBD1. The CDR3 has 14 residues. Trimming took 9 bases from V and 5 from J; bases not matched to a gene: 9. Germline CDR1 and CDR2: MNHNY and SVGAGI (reference sequence). For the CDR3, the DNA is TGTGCCAGTAGGGGACAGGGCAGGGGAGATACGCAGTATTTT. Translation: CASRGQGRGDTQYF.

V usage is TRBV15 and J usage is TRBJ1-1; the D is unclear. CDR3 length equals 14 residues. Germline lookup yields CDR1 LNHNV and CDR2 YYDKDF (reference sequence). Trimming removed 0 bases from V and 5 bases from J, with 10 bases in between. The CDR3, as DNA: TGTGCCACCAGCAGAGATCGGTTGTGGACTGAAGCTTTCTTT. Amino acids: CATSRDRLWTEAFF.

V is TRBV10-2 and J is TRBJ2-1; TRBD1 aligns across 7 bases. The CDR3 covers 13 residues. The J segment lost 15 bases and the V segment lost 3 bases, leaving 11 bases of the junction unmatched. CDR1 is WSHSY, CDR2 SAAADI, per germline. The CDR3 loop is CASSEVTGSLRFF. The CDR3 DNA follows: TGCGCCAGCAGTGAAGTGACAGGGTCTTTACGGTTCTTC.

The rearrangement joins TRBV30 to TRBJ2-5, with TRBD1 matching over 8 bases. Germline trimming cut 2 bases from V and 11 bases from J; bases unmatched to any gene: 4. CDR3 size: 11 residues. Germline CDR1 is GTSNPN and CDR2 is SVGIG (reference sequence). CDR3 sequence (DNA): TGTGCCTGGAGTCAGGGGGCACAACAGTACTTC. The encoded protein is CAWSQGAQQYF.